The 22 T cell receptor beta chains below come from one sample, sequenced in a study of blood T cell repertoires in COVID-19. Profiling relied on immunoSEQ multiplex PCR, and the TCRdb table lists in-frame clones only, not all of them. The sample has 210,000 or so clones, about 90% seen once. The sequencing sample was made of peripheral blood. These receptor sequences come from a woman aged 18-29 years who had recovered from COVID-19.

The chain combines TRBV10-2 with TRBJ2-7; 7 nucleotides align to TRBD1. CDR3 length: 14 amino acids. Germline V gives CDR1 WSHSY, CDR2 SAAADI. V lost 6 bases, J lost 3 bases, and 8 bases stayed unmatched. The CDR3 spells CASSPGQWSYEQYF. CDR3 nucleotide sequence: TGCGCCAGCAGCCCGGGACAGTGGAGCTACGAGCAGTACTTC.

The gene calls are TRBV25-1 and TRBJ2-5; TRBD1 matches 12 bases. V lost 1 base and J lost 5; bases outside the gene matches: 5. Per germline, CDR1 MGHDK and CDR2 SYGVNS. CDR3 length: 16 amino acids. Here the CDR3 DNA reads TGTGCCAGCAGTGAATGGGGGACAGGGGGCTTCGAGACCCAGTACTTC. Translating it yields CASSEWGTGGFETQYF.

This clone was seen a single time. This sequence joins TRBV6-5 and TRBJ1-2, with D possibly being TRBD1 (6 bases). The V gene lost 6 bases and the J gene lost 3 bases, with 14 bases spanning the gap. Germline V gene data show CDR1 as MNHEY and CDR2 as SVGAGI. CDR3 length: 14 amino acids. This chain's CDR3 is CASSRTGSDYGYTF. The CDR3 bases are TGTGCCAGCAGCCGAACAGGGTCAGACTATGGCTACACCTTC.

The CDR3 protein is CASSLVGSSTKDTEAFF. The CDR3 DNA sequence: TGTGCCAGCAGCTTGGTTGGCAGCTCTACTAAGGACACTGAAGCTTTCTTT. V is TRBV5-6 and J is TRBJ1-1; no firm D call. V was pared by 0 bases and J by 3 bases, with 18 bases between. Germline CDR1 and CDR2: SGHDT and YYEEEE. The CDR3 is 17 residues long.

The chain couples TRBV7-2 to TRBJ1-2; 7 bases agree with TRBD1. V shed 5 bases, J shed 6 bases, and the junction held 9 bases outside the gene matches. The length of the CDR3 is 14 residues. CDR1 and CDR2 from the germline V gene are SGHTA and FQGNSA. CDR3 nucleotides: TGTGCCAGCAGCACCCGGGACAGAAACAATGGCTACACCTTC. Translation gives CASSTRDRNNGYTF.

The chain is built from TRBV10-3 and TRBJ1-5; unclear D gene. Deletions cut 9 bases from V and 0 bases from J, with 6 bases between. The length of the CDR3 is 12 residues. Per germline, CDR1 ENHRY and CDR2 SYGVKD. CDR3 sequence: CAIGSSNQPQHF. In nucleotides, the CDR3 is TGTGCCATAGGGAGTAGCAATCAGCCCCAGCATTTT.

The J gene is TRBJ1-4, the V gene TRBV7-9; D might be TRBD1 (5 bases). In germline, CDR1 is SEHNR, CDR2 FQNEAQ (reference sequence). The CDR3 length is 13 residues. V was clipped by 5 bases and J by 11 bases, with 15 bases between them. The CDR3 DNA reads as TGTGCCAGCAGCCAACAGCCAGGGCAGAAACTGTTTTTT. Protein sequence: CASSQQPGQKLFF.

The chain carries TRBV11-2 and TRBJ2-7; D may be TRBD1 (5 bases). This CDR3 is 14 amino acids long. Per the germline V gene, CDR1 is SGHAT and CDR2 is FQNNGV. Trimming left V 1 base short and J 4 bases short, with 11 bases between. CDR3 coding DNA: TGTGCCAGCAGCTTAGCGAACAGGTTTTACGAGCAGTACTTC. Its translation is CASSLANRFYEQYF.

The chain is built from TRBV5-6 and TRBJ2-1; 16 positions agree with TRBD2. V shed 5 bases, J shed 9 bases, and the junction held 14 bases outside the gene matches. This CDR3 has 18 amino acids. Looked up from germline, CDR1 is SGHDT and CDR2 is YYEEEE. Here the CDR3 DNA reads TGTGCCAGCAGTCTTACCGGGACTAGCGGGAGGGAATCGATTGAGCAGTTCTTC. Its protein product is CASSLTGTSGRESIEQFF. Full variable domain (remainder filled in from reference TRBV5-6 and TRBJ2-1): DAGVTQSPTHLIKTRGQQVTLRCSPKSGHDTVSWYQQALGQGPQFIFQYYEEEERQRGNFPDRFSGHQFPNYSSELNVNALLLGDSALYLCASSLTGTSGRESIEQFFGPGTRLTVL.

CDR3 loop: CASSVDRGLSGNTIYF. CDR3 DNA sequence: TGTGCCAGCAGCGTAGACAGGGGCCTCTCTGGAAACACCATATATTTT. The V and J genes are TRBV9 and TRBJ1-3; 7 positions agree with TRBD1. The CDR3 length is 16 residues. CDR1 and CDR2 (germline): SGDLS, YYNGEE. Losses at the gene ends were 0 bases for V and 0 bases for J; bases not matched to a gene: 3.

The chain uses TRBV4-2 and TRBJ2-5; 10 nucleotides agree with TRBD1. Looked up from germline, CDR1 is LGHNA and CDR2 is YNFKEQ. Unmatched junction bases numbered 5, after V lost 0 bases and J lost 4 bases. The CDR3 extends over 16 amino acids. The CDR3 DNA is TGTGCCAGCAGCCAAGAATGGGGACAGGGGAGAGAGACCCAGTACTTC. Its protein is CASSQEWGQGRETQYF.

This chain connects TRBV2 to TRBJ2-6; 9 nucleotides align to TRBD1. From germline, CDR1 is SNHLY and CDR2 FYNNEI. This CDR3 region has 17 residues. J was trimmed by 0 bases and V by 5 bases; bases with no gene match: 5. CDR3 sequence (DNA): TGTGCCAGCAGTCGGGACAGGGTCTTCTCTGGGGCCAACGTCCTGACTTTC. Amino acid sequence: CASSRDRVFSGANVLTF. Based on the CDR3 plus reference TRBV2 and TRBJ2-6, the full variable domain is EPEVTQTPSHQVTQMGQEVILRCVPISNHLYFYWYRQILGQKVEFLVSFYNNEISEKSEIFDDQFSVERPDGSNFTLKIRSTKLEDSAMYFCASSRDRVFSGANVLTFGAGSRLTVL.

The CDR3: CASSLSGGTDTQYF. The CDR3 DNA follows: TGTGCCAGCAGTTTATCCGGGGGCACAGATACGCAGTATTTT. The chain has TRBV28 and TRBJ2-3; perhaps TRBD2 as D (5 bases). Per germline, CDR1 MDHEN and CDR2 SYDVKM. Trimming pared 1 base from V and 1 base from J, leaving 6 bases between. The CDR3 loop spans 14 amino acids.

V and J are TRBV18 and TRBJ2-1; 10 nucleotides agree with TRBD2. The V and J ends lost 5 bases and 11 bases, in that order; junction bases with no gene match: 12. Germline CDR1 reads KGHSH; CDR2 reads LQKENI. The CDR3 runs to 15 residues. CDR3 in DNA: TGTGCCAGCTCATCCAGTGGCGAGCGGGAGGGCCAGCAGTTCTTC. It codes for CASSSSGEREGQQFF.

CDR3 sequence (DNA): TGTGCCATCAGTCCCCAGCAAGAGACCCAGTACTTC. Translation: CAISPQQETQYF. V usage is TRBV10-3 and J usage is TRBJ2-5; D gene uncertain. The V gene's germline CDR1 is ENHRY and CDR2 SYGVKD. This CDR3 is 12 amino acids long. V lost 5 bases, J lost 2 bases, and 6 bases lay in between.

The J gene is TRBJ2-7, the V gene TRBV25-1, with TRBD2 identical over 15 bases. The CDR3 totals 16 residues. Trimming at V came to 5 bases and at J to 4 bases, leaving 6 bases not matched to a gene. The germline V gene has CDR1 MGHDK and CDR2 SYGVNS. In DNA form, the CDR3 reads TGTGCCAGCAGTAATACCGGACTAGCGGGAGGGTACGAGCAGTACTTC. Its translation is CASSNTGLAGGYEQYF.

V usage is TRBV7-6 and J usage is TRBJ2-3; a possible D gene is TRBD1 (5 bases). The V end was cut by 4 bases, the J end by 0 bases, with 23 bases between. The germline gives CDR1 SGHVS, CDR2 FNYEAQ. The CDR3 is 19 amino acids. CDR3 bases: TGTGCCAGCAGCTCGTCCATCAAATTGTGGGGCGCTAGCACAGATACGCAGTATTTT. Translation gives CASSSSIKLWGASTDTQYF.

This clone was counted a single time. DNA for the CDR3: TGTGCCAGCAGCTTAGACGTAGCGGGAAATTCGGTTACCGGGGAGCTGTTTTTT. Encoded protein: CASSLDVAGNSVTGELFF. The chain employs TRBV11-2 and TRBJ2-2; 8 bases line up with TRBD2. CDR3 length equals 18 residues. Germline assignment: CDR1 SGHAT and CDR2 FQNNGV. Germline trimming cut 0 bases from V and 5 bases from J; bases unmatched to any gene: 11.

This clone was counted a few times. The chain is built from TRBV15 and TRBJ2-7; 7 bases match TRBD2. The trim removed 5 bases at V and 3 bases at J, leaving 10 bases unmatched. CDR1 is LNHNV, CDR2 YYDKDF, per germline (reference sequence). The CDR3 is 15 amino acids. The CDR3 sequence is CATSPETSSDYEQYF. The CDR3 nucleotides are TGTGCCACCAGCCCGGAGACTAGCTCAGACTACGAGCAGTACTTC.

This clone was seen just once. The chain recombines TRBV7-3 with TRBJ1-2; D may be TRBD1 (5 bases). Per germline, CDR1 SGHTA and CDR2 FQGTGA. The V end was cut by 0 bases, the J end by 5 bases, with 16 bases between. The CDR3 sequence is 16 residues long. The CDR3 sequence: CASSLTNKGKGYGYTF. As DNA, the CDR3 is TGTGCCAGCAGCTTAACGAATAAGGGGAAAGGGTATGGCTACACCTTC.

This chain links TRBV10-2 with TRBJ1-2; TRBD1 agrees at 8 bases. The CDR3 length is 14 residues. Trimming removed 4 bases from V and 8 bases from J; junction bases left unmatched: 9. Germline lookup yields CDR1 WSHSY and CDR2 SAAADI. The CDR3 loop reads CASSAGRGRYGYTF. CDR3 nucleotide sequence: TGCGCCAGCAGTGCGGGCAGGGGGCGTTACGGCTACACCTTC.

This chain uses TRBV6-2 or TRBV6-3 with TRBJ1-2, with no clear D. CDR3 size: 14 residues. V dropped 2 bases and J dropped 0 bases, with 7 bases sitting between them. Germline CDR1 is MNHEY and CDR2 is SVGEGT. The CDR3 DNA reads TGTGCCAGCAGTTACAAGTCAGCTAACTATGGCTACACCTTC. Encoded protein: CASSYKSANYGYTF.